The 29 T cell receptor beta chains below were found in one sample sequenced in a study of shared clonotypes between healthy human individuals. Clones were read by immunoSEQ multiplex PCR, and TCRdb kept only the in-frame ones, dropping some. The top ten clones hold approximately 0.13% of a sample with 2 million to 2.5 million clones, more than 90% of them seen once. Sequencing was carried out using naive CD4+ T cells sorted from blood. Subset reported: CD45RA+ positively selected. All receptors come from a man younger than 35 in good health.

V gene TRBV7-6 combines with J gene TRBJ2-7; D might be TRBD2 (6 bases). Trimming removed 5 bases from V and 3 bases from J, with 11 bases in between. This CDR3 comprises 13 residues. Germline values: CDR1 SGHVS, CDR2 FNYEAQ. CDR3 region: CASSTSGGYEQYF. CDR3 coding DNA: TGTGCCAGCAGCACGTCCGGGGGCTACGAGCAGTACTTC.

The genes are TRBV6-5 and TRBJ2-7; TRBD1 or TRBD2 may be the D gene (6 bases each). V was trimmed by 6 bases and J by 2 bases, leaving 14 bases between them. This CDR3 is built from 14 residues. Per germline, CDR1 MNHEY and CDR2 SVGAGI. The DNA of the CDR3 is TGTGCCAGCAGGGGAGGACAGCTTCCCTACGAGCAGTACTTC. Protein sequence: CASRGGQLPYEQYF.

The gene calls are TRBV19 and TRBJ2-5; D might be TRBD1 (5 bases). The length of the CDR3 is 15 residues. The germline CDR1 and CDR2 sequences are LNHDA and SQIVND (reference sequence). Trimming removed 5 bases from V and 1 base from J, with 14 bases in between. CDR3 sequence: CASSPQGQIQETQYF. CDR3 sequence (DNA): TGTGCCAGTAGTCCGCAAGGACAAATCCAAGAGACCCAGTACTTC.

This sequence joins TRBV10-3 and TRBJ1-2, with TRBD1 matching 8 bases. V lost 5 bases to trimming and J lost 2 bases; unmatched junction nucleotides: 7. The V gene's germline CDR1 is ENHRY and CDR2 SYGVKD. This CDR3 spans 15 amino acids. The DNA for the CDR3 is TGTGCCATCAGTCCTAGGACAGGGCAGAACTATGGCTACACCTTC. The encoded protein is CAISPRTGQNYGYTF.

The rearrangement uses TRBV5-1 and TRBJ2-3; D uncertain. Trimming took 2 bases from V and 5 from J, leaving 18 bases between them. This CDR3 has 16 residues. Germline V CDR1 and CDR2: SGHRS, YFSETQ. The CDR3 here is CASSLPWTYELDTQYF. CDR3 bases: TGCGCCAGCAGCTTACCTTGGACGTATGAATTAGATACGCAGTATTTT.

The CDR3 loop is CASATSGYEQYF. The DNA for the CDR3 is TGTGCCAGCGCGACTAGCGGCTACGAGCAGTACTTC. The chain employs TRBV6-1 and TRBJ2-7; TRBD2 aligns across 9 bases. The CDR3 loop spans 12 amino acids. The V and J ends lost 8 bases and 3 bases, in that order; junction bases with no gene match: 2. The germline CDR1 and CDR2 sequences are MNHNS and SASEGT.

This clone has just one count. This CDR3 reads CASSLEERGRYNEQFF. The CDR3 DNA reads as TGTGCCAGCAGCTTAGAGGAGCGGGGGAGATACAATGAGCAGTTCTTC. The V call is TRBV7-8, the J call TRBJ2-1, with 8 bases aligning to TRBD2. The CDR3 sequence is 16 residues long. The germline CDR1 and CDR2 sequences are SGHVS and FQNEAQ. The trim removed 1 base at V and 4 bases at J, leaving 6 bases unmatched.

The chain combines TRBV15 with TRBJ2-5, with D unclear. V lost 0 bases and J lost 1, with 12 bases in between. The V gene's germline CDR1 is LNHNV and CDR2 YYDKDF (reference sequence). This CDR3 contains 16 residues. The DNA of the CDR3 is TGTGCCACCAGCAGAGACGCCCCCACCCTCCAAGAGACCCAGTACTTC. It specifies CATSRDAPTLQETQYF.

The chain couples TRBV11-2 to TRBJ1-3; possible D gene TRBD1, 5 bases. The CDR3 sequence is 15 residues long. Trimming cost V 1 base and J 3 bases, with 10 bases left between them. CDR1 and CDR2 (germline): SGHAT, FQNNGV. In DNA, the CDR3 is TGTGCCAGCAGCTTAGTCGGGGGTGGTGGAAACACCATATATTTT. It yields the protein CASSLVGGGGNTIYF.

V and J are TRBV10-3 and TRBJ2-7, with 11 bases matching TRBD2. CDR1 is ENHRY and CDR2 is SYGVKD in the germline V gene. V was pared by 6 bases and J by 9 bases, with 16 bases of the junction left unmatched. The CDR3 spans 16 residues. In nucleotides, the CDR3 is TGTGCCATCAGCCGTTTGATGGGACTAGCGGTTGAGGGGCAGTACTTC. Protein: CAISRLMGLAVEGQYF.

This chain links TRBV6-1 with TRBJ2-7; maybe TRBD1 (5 bases). Germline V gives CDR1 MNHNS, CDR2 SASEGT. V was shortened by 2 bases and J by 2 bases, with 10 bases between the two germline ends. The CDR3 totals 14 residues. The DNA of the CDR3 is TGTGCCAGCAGTGAATCGCAGGGTACCTACGAGCAGTACTTC. Protein sequence: CASSESQGTYEQYF.

CDR3 protein: CASRRQGGSGEQYF. For the CDR3, the DNA is TGTGCCAGCAGACGACAGGGAGGGAGCGGCGAGCAGTACTTC. V gene TRBV6-5 combines with J gene TRBJ2-7; D may match TRBD1 or TRBD2 (7 bases each). This CDR3 has 14 amino acids. The V gene lost 6 bases and the J gene lost 6 bases, with 18 bases spanning the gap. Germline V gene sequence: CDR1 MNHEY, CDR2 SVGAGI.

The CDR3 loop reads CASSLESWLFREEQYF. The CDR3 bases are TGCGCCAGCAGCTTGGAATCCTGGCTCTTCAGGGAGGAGCAGTACTTC. The chain couples TRBV5-1 to TRBJ2-7; D may correspond to TRBD1 or TRBD2 (5 bases each). The CDR3 extends over 16 amino acids. Germline CDR1 and CDR2: SGHRS and YFSETQ. The V and J ends lost 0 bases and 7 bases respectively, with 20 bases between them.

The V call is TRBV5-1, the J call TRBJ2-5, with D possibly being TRBD2 (5 bases). Germline V gives CDR1 SGHRS, CDR2 YFSETQ. V was clipped by 4 bases and J by 2 bases, with 12 bases between them. This CDR3 is 14 amino acids long. The CDR3 region has the DNA TGCGCCAGCAGCCCAGGACTGAGGCAAGAGACCCAGTACTTC. Translation: CASSPGLRQETQYF.

The genes are TRBV21-1 and TRBJ1-5; the table calls TRBD1, which could not be checked here. TRBV21-1 is a documented pseudogene. The CDR3 runs to 13 residues. CDR3 region: CASVDRDNQPQHF. In DNA, the CDR3 is TGTGCCAGCGTGGACAGGGACAATCAGCCCCAGCATTTT.

This chain links TRBV18 with TRBJ2-7; TRBD2 is a possible D gene (6 bases). V dropped 4 bases and J dropped 6 bases, with 16 bases sitting between them. In germline, CDR1 is KGHSH, CDR2 LQKENI. CDR3 length equals 14 residues. The CDR3 here is CASSLGGAGLEQYF. The CDR3 DNA follows: TGTGCCAGCTCACTAGGCGGGGCCGGTCTCGAGCAGTACTTC.

The rearrangement joins TRBV27 to TRBJ2-3; perhaps TRBD2 as D (7 bases). Germline V gene data show CDR1 as MNHEY and CDR2 as SMNVEV (reference sequence). V lost 4 bases, J lost 4 bases, and 24 bases lay in between. The CDR3 runs to 18 residues. CDR3 nucleotides: TGTGCCAGCAGTTCGGTCTTGATGTGGGGGGGCCAGGCAGATACGCAGTATTTT. Translated, it gives CASSSVLMWGGQADTQYF.

The V and J genes are TRBV19 and TRBJ1-1; D is undetermined. The CDR3 is made up of 13 amino acids. Between the trimmed V and J ends, which lost 0 bases and 4 bases, there was a span of 6 bases. Germline assignment: CDR1 LNHDA and CDR2 SQIVND (reference sequence). CDR3 nucleotide sequence: TGTGCCAGTAGTATAGATCTAAGCACTGAAGCTTTCTTT. This sequence encodes CASSIDLSTEAFF.

The rearrangement links TRBV5-4 to TRBJ2-4; D is possibly TRBD2 (5 bases). Germline lookup yields CDR1 SGHNT and CDR2 YYREEE (reference sequence). This CDR3 is built from 14 residues. V dropped 6 bases and J dropped 1 base, with 11 bases sitting between them. In DNA form, the CDR3 reads TGTGCCAGCAAGGAGGAGGAGGCCAAAAACATTCAGTACTTC. This codes for CASKEEEAKNIQYF.

The chain joins TRBV7-9 to TRBJ2-7; 12 bases are shared with TRBD2. CDR3 length: 16 amino acids. V gave up 5 bases and J gave up 0 bases; unmatched junction bases: 5. The germline gives CDR1 SEHNR, CDR2 FQNEAQ (reference sequence). The CDR3 spells CASSIGLAGSSYEQYF. The CDR3 nucleotides read TGTGCCAGCAGCATAGGACTAGCGGGATCCTCCTACGAGCAGTACTTC.

The J gene is TRBJ2-1, the V gene TRBV28; D is uncertain. CDR1 is MDHEN, CDR2 SYDVKM, per germline. The CDR3 sequence is 15 residues long. V shed 3 bases and J shed 7 bases, with 16 bases lying between them. DNA for the CDR3: TGTGCCAGCAGTTTGGCGGAAAAGAGGATTAATGAGCAGTTCTTC. It translates to CASSLAEKRINEQFF.

This chain joins TRBV28 and TRBJ2-7, with 8 positions matching TRBD1. The CDR3 totals 13 residues. From germline, CDR1 is MDHEN and CDR2 SYDVKM. The V segment lost 3 bases and the J segment 6 bases; nucleotides outside the gene matches: 4. The CDR3 here is CASSFRDRREQYF. CDR3 sequence (DNA): TGTGCCAGCAGTTTCCGGGACAGGCGCGAGCAGTACTTC.

This chain connects TRBV6-1 to TRBJ2-7; maybe TRBD2 (5 bases). V gave up 3 bases and J gave up 0 bases, with 15 bases separating them. The CDR3 totals 16 residues. CDR1 is MNHNS, CDR2 SASEGT, per germline. CDR3 nucleotides: TGTGCCAGCAGTGATCATAGTACGAGCGGCTCCTACGAGCAGTACTTC. As protein: CASSDHSTSGSYEQYF.

V and J are TRBV5-1 and TRBJ1-1; maybe TRBD1 (5 bases). V was pared by 4 bases and J by 1 base, with 8 bases between. This CDR3 is built from 13 residues. CDR1 and CDR2 from the germline V gene are SGHRS and YFSETQ. This CDR3 is CASSTGRNTEAFF. In DNA form, the CDR3 reads TGCGCCAGCAGCACGGGACGGAACACTGAAGCTTTCTTT. The complete variable domain, with remaining parts taken from reference TRBV5-1 and TRBJ1-1, reads KAGVTQTPRYLIKTRGQQVTLSCSPISGHRSVSWYQQTPGQGLQFLFEYFSETQRNKGNFPGRFSGRQFSNSRSEMNVSTLELGDSALYLCASSTGRNTEAFFGQGTRLTVV.

CDR3 residues: CASSEGQFVYGYTF. In DNA, the CDR3 is TGTGCCAGCAGTGAAGGACAGTTTGTTTATGGCTACACCTTC. The chain links TRBV6-1 to TRBJ1-2, with D tentatively TRBD1 (5 bases). Between the trimmed V and J ends, which lost 1 base and 5 bases, there was a span of 11 bases. Germline values: CDR1 MNHNS, CDR2 SASEGT. The CDR3 spans 14 residues.

The V gene is TRBV19, the J gene TRBJ1-2; the D is unclear. The CDR3 length is 15 residues. V lost 5 bases and J lost 3, with 16 bases in between. Germline V gene data show CDR1 as LNHDA and CDR2 as SQIVND (reference sequence). CDR3 nucleotides: TGTGCCAGTAGTCCCGCGAAACCCGGAGACTATGGCTACACCTTC. Protein product: CASSPAKPGDYGYTF.

The chain is built from TRBV30 and TRBJ2-3; 12 nucleotides agree with TRBD2. This CDR3 is built from 17 residues. The V gene's germline CDR1 is GTSNPN and CDR2 SVGIG (reference sequence). V trimming: 5 bases; J trimming: 9 bases; junction bases outside the gene matches: 18. CDR3 loop: CAWGRDALAGGPGTQYF. For the CDR3, the DNA is TGTGCCTGGGGCCGAGACGCGCTAGCGGGGGGGCCGGGGACGCAGTATTTT. The variable domain in full, completed from reference TRBV30 and TRBJ2-3, reads SQTIHQWPATLVQPVGSPLSLECTVEGTSNPNLYWYRQAAGRGLQLLFYSVGIGQISSEVPQNLSASRPQDRQFILSSKKLLLSDSGFYLCAWGRDALAGGPGTQYFGPGTRLTVL.

This chain joins TRBV6-5 and TRBJ1-1; 7 positions agree with TRBD1. The length of the CDR3 is 14 residues. The ends lost 1 base at V and 4 bases at J; junction bases unmatched: 3. CDR1 MNHEY and CDR2 SVGAGI come from the germline V gene. This CDR3 is CASSYYRGGTEAFF. Written as DNA, the CDR3 is TGTGCCAGCAGTTACTACAGGGGCGGCACTGAAGCTTTCTTT.

Points on this clone: The same CDR3 can be traced to other DNA sequences in this sample. This sequence joins TRBV7-3 and TRBJ2-2; D remains ambiguous. Germline V CDR1 and CDR2: SGHTA, FQGTGA. The ends were cut back, 4 bases at V and 0 bases at J, with 9 bases in the middle. The CDR3 sequence is 15 residues long. In DNA form, the CDR3 reads TGTGCCAGCAGCTCCCCCGGGTCGAACACCGGGGAGCTGTTTTTT. Its protein is CASSSPGSNTGELFF.